This TCR beta chain was documented in a study of blood T cell repertoires in COVID-19. Study at large: Some COVID-19 samples were acute and others convalescent; all came from the United States, Italy and Spain.

V shed 0 bases and J 8 bases; nucleotides not matched to a gene: 14. The CDR3 contains 17 residues. Germline lookup yields CDR1 SGDLS and CDR2 YYNGEE. Original analysis: From reference gene primer amplification, estimates of nucleated cell counts were derived. The data were produced by immunoSEQ multiplex PCR, yet TCRdb's version contains in-frame clones alone and is incomplete. V, J and clone size are taken as reported in that table, and D and trimming were inferred from the DNA itself. The sample yields roughly 290,000 clones, 80% to 90% seen once. Material for sequencing was peripheral blood. V gene TRBV9 combines with J gene TRBJ1-2, with 9 positions matching TRBD1. The sequence came from a woman in her forties or fifties who had recovered from COVID-19. As DNA, the CDR3 is TGTGCCAGCAGCGTAGCGGACAGGGGTGTGAATCTCGGGGGCTACACCTTC. It yields the protein CASSVADRGVNLGGYTF. Complete variable domain (other parts from reference TRBV9 and TRBJ1-2): DSGVTQTPKHLITATGQRVTLRCSPRSGDLSVYWYQQSLDQGLQFLIQYYNGEERAKGNILERFSAQQFPDLHSELNLSSLELGDSALYFCASSVADRGVNLGGYTFGSGTRLTVV.